The source of this TCR beta chain is a study of blood T cells in healthy people across ages. A second PCR, run for about 7 to 11 cycles, used a sample-barcoded 5' primer plus a J-beta primer mix. The template-switch adaptor, which had 12 random nucleotides, put a tag on each cDNA molecule. TCRdb called the 5' RACE reads again in MiXCR, with one record for every CDR3 protein. The data contain about 1.8 million distinct CDR3 sequences, around half of them singletons. Study observations and caveats: While age rose, TCR beta diversity per million T cells dropped in a roughly linear way.

There are a few counts of this clonotype. What it binds is not known. Donors gave roughly 10 milliliters of peripheral blood apiece. The CDR3 covers 15 residues. Germline V gene lookup returns CDR1 MNHEY and CDR2 SMNVEV (reference sequence). Trimming removed 6 bases at V and 6 bases at J, with 15 bases between. The chain links TRBV27 to TRBJ1-6; D not certain. Material for sequencing was blood. The origin of this receptor is a woman in her 40s in good health. Here the CDR3 reads CASRPIGQVNSPLHF. The CDR3 nucleotides are TGTGCCAGCAGACCTATTGGGCAGGTTAATTCACCCCTCCACTTT.